This T cell receptor (beta chain) was documented in a study of long-term antiretroviral therapy in people with HIV. About the study: Of all samples, the earliest predate the 2015 immediate-ART recommendation by about a decade.

General study results and limits: An increase in diversity followed ART, yet levels stayed below transplant donor controls.

Regarding this clone: Its target is unknown.

The germline V gene has CDR1 SGHRS and CDR2 YFSETQ. The CDR3 length is 15 residues. With 0 bases removed from V and 3 bases from J, the gap between germline ends came to 13 bases. The assay used was immunoSEQ (version v3.0), run at survey level. Sequencing used immunoSEQ multiplex PCR; TCRdb keeps in-frame clones, though not all of them. The sample carries approximately 11,000 clones, about 80% recorded once. The clonotype comes from a man aged 50-59 years with HIV. The input for sequencing was unsorted PBMCs, taken 7 to 7.5 years after starting antiretroviral therapy. This chain joins TRBV5-1 and TRBJ2-7; tentative D call: TRBD1 (6 bases). The CDR3 DNA follows: TGCGCCAGCAGCTTGGCTCCCACAGGGAGCTACGAGCAGTACTTC. Encoded protein: CASSLAPTGSYEQYF.